Sequencing of this TCR beta chain was carried out in a study of cytomegalovirus exposure and HLA in healthy donors. In the PCR, 60 Vbeta and 13 Jbeta primers were used. Profiling relied on immunoSEQ multiplex PCR, and the TCRdb table lists in-frame clones only, not all of them. In the table there are roughly 200,000 clones, roughly three quarters of which are singletons. Worth noting for this clone: The antigen remains undetermined.

Study conclusions and caveats: Later analysis revealed greater clonal expansion in HLA-associated TCR beta chains than in equally common others.

Though probably carrying unrecorded immune exposures, donors were nominally healthy at sampling. This CDR3 contains 14 residues. Germline values: CDR1 MRHNA, CDR2 SNTAGT. V trimming: 2 bases; J trimming: 7 bases; junction bases outside the gene matches: 8. The V call is TRBV6-4, the J call TRBJ2-7; 7 bases are a match to TRBD1. The receptor comes from a male donor in good health and CMV-seronegative. The sequenced sample was PBMCs. The CDR3 region has the DNA TGTGCCAGCAGTGACAGGGACAGACTACAGGAGCAGTACTTC. Its translation is CASSDRDRLQEQYF.